The rows below give T cell receptor beta chains drawn from one sample of a study of T cells in Graves' hyperthyroidism and ophthalmopathy. TCRdb re-called the multiplex PCR reads through MiXCR, storing one row per CDR3 protein. This sample has 450,000 to 700,000 distinct CDR3 sequences, with about 45% found just once. Sequencing input: peripheral blood or thyroid tissue (not recorded which). The source of these receptors is an adult woman with Graves' disease, either hyperthyroidism or ophthalmopathy (not recorded which). Both conserved end residues are part of each CDR3. Each record gives: V gene, clone size, D gene, J gene, CDR3 protein, CDR3 DNA. D genes are given only for firm matches. Size values are once, few and many counts, or a class for expanded clones, and some rows have none.

TRBV10-3,few,TRBD1,TRBJ1-1,CAISPGTANTEAFF,TGTGCCATCAGTCCAGGGACAGCGAACACTGAAGCTTTCTTT
TRBV4-1,few,-,TRBJ2-7,CASSHPLDRRDPYEQYF,TGCGCCAGCAGCCACCCCTTGGACAGGCGGGACCCCTACGAGCAGTACTTC
TRBV29-1,-,-,TRBJ1-6,CSLGQDYSPLHF,TGCAGCTTAGGGCAGGATTATTCACCCCTCCACTTT
TRBV2,-,-,TRBJ1-6,CASEWPNRLDSPLHF,TGTGCCAGCGAGTGGCCGAACAGGCTCGATTCACCCCTCCACTTT
TRBV20-1,once,TRBD1,TRBJ1-2,CSAWTGIYGYTF,TGCAGTGCCTGGACAGGGATCTATGGCTACACCTTC
TRBV24-1,many,-,TRBJ1-2,CATSGDTYGYTF,TGTGCCACCAGTGGGGACACTTATGGCTACACCTTC
TRBV29-1,-,-,TRBJ1-2,CSVEGAGNYGYTF,TGCAGCGTTGAAGGAGCGGGGAACTATGGCTACACCTTC
TRBV12-3/TRBV12-4,many,-,TRBJ1-2,CASSYREHDGYTF,TGTGCCAGCAGTTACAGGGAGCACGATGGCTACACCTTC
TRBV11-2,many,-,TRBJ2-7,CASSDGTYEQYF,TGTGCCAGCAGCGACGGGACCTACGAGCAGTACTTC
TRBV6-6,-,-,TRBJ2-5,CASSYGTNGQETQYF,TGTGCCAGCAGTTACGGGACGAACGGGCAAGAGACCCAGTACTTC
TRBV20-1,many,TRBD1,TRBJ1-5,CSARSGGNSNQPQHF,TGCAGTGCTAGATCAGGGGGGAATAGCAATCAGCCCCAGCATTTT